These T cell receptor beta chains were read from a single sample in a study of identical twins. Each CDR3 protein gets one entry after TCRdb re-called the 5' RACE reads with MiXCR. The table records 1.5 million to 2 million distinct CDR3 sequences, about 31% of them present only once. The sample comprised cord blood. Source of these receptors: a newborn girl in good health. The CDR3 runs from the conserved cysteine through the conserved F or W. A D gene is named only where the DNA matches it firmly. Not all rows give a size; the values are once, few, many and, for expanded clones, a class.

>TRBJ1-2|TRBD1|NA|TRBV29-1
TGCAGCGGTACCGGGACAGACGGCTACACCTTC
CSGTGTDGYTF
>TRBJ2-7|TRBD2|NA|TRBV11-2
TGTGCCAGCAGCCTCGGACTAGCGGTCAAGATCTACGAGCAGTACTTC
CASSLGLAVKIYEQYF
>TRBJ2-7|NA|few|TRBV10-3
TGTGCCATCAGTGAGCGGGTCTACGAGCAGTACTTC
CAISERVYEQYF
>TRBJ1-6|NA|few|TRBV20-1
TGCAGTGCCCCGCGACGGGGGAGCTCCTATAATTCACCCCTCCACTTT
CSAPRRGSSYNSPLHF
>TRBJ2-3|NA|few|TRBV29-1
TGCAGCGTTGGGTCCTTAGATACGCAGTATTTT
CSVGSLDTQYF
>TRBJ2-5|TRBD2|few|TRBV2
TGTGCCAGCACCCCGGGACTAGGAGCTCCAAATGAGCAGTACTTC
CASTPGLGAPNEQYF
>TRBJ1-5|NA|few|TRBV15
TGTGCCACCAGCAGAGATCGTCAGCCCCAGCATTTT
CATSRDRQPQHF
>TRBJ2-3|NA|NA|TRBV5-1
TGCGCCAGCAGCATGGGACCGACAGATACGCAGTATTTT
CASSMGPTDTQYF
>TRBJ2-5|NA|NA|TRBV5-5
TGTGCCAGCAGCCCCGGGGTAGCGGTACAAGAGACCCAGTACTTC
CASSPGVAVQETQYF
>TRBJ2-3|NA|NA|TRBV10-2
TGCGCCAGCAGTGACCCAGGGGGGGCCTCGGATACGCAGTATTTT
CASSDPGGASDTQYF
>TRBJ2-1|NA|few|TRBV20-1
TGCAGTGGGGACGACTACAATGAGCAGTTCTTC
CSGDDYNEQFF
>TRBJ1-4|NA|NA|TRBV5-6
TGTGCCAGCAGCTTTAGGAGACAGGTTAATGAAAAACTGTTTTTT
CASSFRRQVNEKLFF
>TRBJ2-1|TRBD2|NA|TRBV29-1
TGCAACATCGGCGGGGGTTCCTACAATGAGCAGTTCTTC
CNIGGGSYNEQFF
>TRBJ1-1|NA|NA|TRBV4-2
TGTGCCAGCAGCCACCCACAAGGTGAAGCTTTCTTT
CASSHPQGEAFF
>TRBJ2-1|NA|once|TRBV9
TGTGCCAGCAGCGGATCTAGTCATGAGCAGTTCTTC
CASSGSSHEQFF
>TRBJ2-7|NA|NA|TRBV13
TGTGCCAGCAGCTGGTCTGTCTCAGGGATCTACGAGCAGTACTTC
CASSWSVSGIYEQYF
>TRBJ2-1|NA|NA|TRBV11-2
TGTGCCAGCAGCTCGAGTTGGGTAGATGAGCAGTTCTTC
CASSSSWVDEQFF
>TRBJ1-5|NA|few|TRBV28
TGTGCCAGCAGTTCGCCGCAGGGCCAAGGCAATCAGCCCCAGCATTTT
CASSSPQGQGNQPQHF
>TRBJ2-1|TRBD2|NA|TRBV4-1
TGCGCCAGCAGCCAAGATAGCGGGAGCTCCTACGAGCAGTTCTTC
CASSQDSGSSYEQFF
>TRBJ2-3|NA|NA|TRBV6-6
TGTGCCAGCAGCCGGACTAGCAGGGGGGGATCTACAGATACGCAGTATTTT
CASSRTSRGGSTDTQYF
>TRBJ2-1|TRBD2|NA|TRBV19
TGTGCCAGTAGTACCCCACTTAGCGGGAGGGTCTACAATGAGCAGTTCTTC
CASSTPLSGRVYNEQFF
>TRBJ1-6|NA|few|TRBV7-2
TGTGCCAGCAGCTTGGCAAGGGTCTCCTATAATTCACCCCTCCACTTT
CASSLARVSYNSPLHF
>TRBJ2-3|TRBD2|many|TRBV7-2
TGTGCCAGCAGCCAACCGGGACTAGCGGGCAGCACAGATACGCAGTATTTT
CASSQPGLAGSTDTQYF
>TRBJ1-6|NA|few|TRBV28
TGTGCCGGCAGACCCGTAAGATATAATTCACCCCTCCACTTT
CAGRPVRYNSPLHF
>TRBJ2-3|NA|NA|TRBV4-1
TGCGCCAGCACCCGTATCCCCCTCTCGGGCACAGATACGCAGTATTTT
CASTRIPLSGTDTQYF
>TRBJ2-7|NA|few|TRBV12-3/TRBV12-4
TGTGCCAGCAGTTTCCTTGGGCTGAATTACGAGCAGTACTTC
CASSFLGLNYEQYF
>TRBJ2-5|TRBD2|few|TRBV5-1
TGCGCCAGCAGCTTGATAGCGGGAAAAGAGACCCAGTACTTC
CASSLIAGKETQYF
>TRBJ2-7|TRBD1|NA|TRBV20-1
TGCAGTGCTAGGGTACAGGGGCGATACGAGCAGTACTTC
CSARVQGRYEQYF
>TRBJ2-5|TRBD2|NA|TRBV12-3/TRBV12-4
TGTGCCAGCAGTTTCCGGACTAGCGGGGGGGAGGGTGAGACCCAGTACTTC
CASSFRTSGGEGETQYF
>TRBJ1-2|TRBD1|NA|TRBV30
TGTGCCTGGAGCCCAGGGGGTAACTATGGCTACACCTTC
CAWSPGGNYGYTF
>TRBJ2-7|NA|NA|TRBV6-1
TGTGCCAGCAGTCCGCAAACCGGGGATCGGGAGCAGTACTTC
CASSPQTGDREQYF
>TRBJ2-2|NA|NA|TRBV5-1
TGCGCCAGCAGCTTAAGTCAGGACCTTAACACCGGGGAGCTGTTTTTT
CASSLSQDLNTGELFF
>TRBJ1-1|NA|few|TRBV3-1
TGTGCCAGCAGCCACGGGACAACGGACACTGAAGCTTTCTTT
CASSHGTTDTEAFF
>TRBJ2-1|TRBD2|NA|TRBV5-1
TGCGCCAGCGGACCGACTAGCTCAAATTACAATGAGCAGTTCTTC
CASGPTSSNYNEQFF
>TRBJ2-1|TRBD2|few|TRBV20-1
TGCAGTGCTAGGTCGACTAGCGGGAGGGATGAGCAGTTCTTC
CSARSTSGRDEQFF
>TRBJ2-7|NA|NA|TRBV5-6
TGTGCCAGCAGCTTAAGGAAAAGTACCTACGAGCAGTACTTC
CASSLRKSTYEQYF
>TRBJ1-1|TRBD1|NA|TRBV28
TGTGCCAGCTTTGGTCAGGGGGCCTGGGACACTGAAGCTTTCTTT
CASFGQGAWDTEAFF
>TRBJ1-6|NA|NA|TRBV12-3/TRBV12-4
TGTGCCAGCAGTTTTACAGGGAAATCACCCCTCCACTTT
CASSFTGKSPLHF
>TRBJ2-5|NA|NA|TRBV4-1
TGCGCCAGCAGCCAGTTCGGACTACAAAAAGAGACCCAGTACTTC
CASSQFGLQKETQYF
>TRBJ1-1|NA|NA|TRBV6-1
TGTGCCAGCAGTGAAGGGACTAGGGGGGCGGTGAACACTGAAGCTTTCTTT
CASSEGTRGAVNTEAFF
>TRBJ2-3|NA|few|TRBV7-2
TGTGCCAGCAGCTTAGTTGGCAGGGGAGGGGATACGCAGTATTTT
CASSLVGRGGDTQYF
>TRBJ2-7|TRBD2|NA|TRBV7-2
TGTGCCAGCAGCTTACGGAAAGCGGGAGGCCCATCCTACGAGCAGTACTTC
CASSLRKAGGPSYEQYF
>TRBJ2-1|TRBD2|few|TRBV14
TGTGCCAGCAGCCAAGATACCCTACTAGCGCGGAGCTCCTACAATGAGCAGTTCTTC
CASSQDTLLARSSYNEQFF
>TRBJ2-1|TRBD2|NA|TRBV5-1
TGCGCCAGCAGCTTGGCTGGCGGGAGGGCCAATGAGCAGTTCTTC
CASSLAGGRANEQFF
>TRBJ1-5|NA|NA|TRBV27
TGTGCCAGCAGTATAATTCAGGGCAATCAGCCCCAGCATTTT
CASSIIQGNQPQHF
>TRBJ2-5|NA|NA|TRBV11-2
TGTGCCAGCAGCGAAATAGCAGGGGTCCAAGAGACCCAGTACTTC
CASSEIAGVQETQYF
>TRBJ2-3|NA|few|TRBV5-6
TGTGCCAGCAGCTCAGGGGTGGTAAGCACAGATACGCAGTATTTT
CASSSGVVSTDTQYF
>TRBJ2-5|TRBD1|once|TRBV27
TGTGCCAGCAGTTGGACAGGGAGGAAAGAGACCCAGTACTTC
CASSWTGRKETQYF
>TRBJ2-5|NA|NA|TRBV12-3/TRBV12-4
TGTGCCAGCAGTCCTAGCGGACGCACAGGGGAGCAGTACTTC
CASSPSGRTGEQYF
>TRBJ2-4|TRBD2|few|TRBV20-1
TGCAGTGCTAGCCAGGGACTAGCCGTGCCCATTCAGTACTTC
CSASQGLAVPIQYF
>TRBJ1-6|NA|few|TRBV6-6
TGTGCCAGCAGTTACCTCGCCGGGAGCTCCTATAATTCACCCCTCCACTTT
CASSYLAGSSYNSPLHF
>TRBJ1-2|TRBD1|NA|TRBV7-2
TGTGCCAGCAGCGCGCACAGGGGGGGCGTCTATGGCCACACCTTC
CASSAHRGGVYGHTF
>TRBJ2-3|TRBD2|few|TRBV7-2
TGTGCCAGCAGCTTCGCCGGGACTAGCGGTTCTAGCACAGATACGCAGTATTTT
CASSFAGTSGSSTDTQYF
>TRBJ1-1|TRBD1|NA|TRBV7-2
TGTGCCAGCTTAAAAGGGGGCCTGAACACTGAAGCTTTCTTT
CASLKGGLNTEAFF
>TRBJ1-6|NA|few|TRBV28
TGTGCCAGCAGTTCCCACAGGGAATCCTATAATTCACCCCTCCACTTT
CASSSHRESYNSPLHF